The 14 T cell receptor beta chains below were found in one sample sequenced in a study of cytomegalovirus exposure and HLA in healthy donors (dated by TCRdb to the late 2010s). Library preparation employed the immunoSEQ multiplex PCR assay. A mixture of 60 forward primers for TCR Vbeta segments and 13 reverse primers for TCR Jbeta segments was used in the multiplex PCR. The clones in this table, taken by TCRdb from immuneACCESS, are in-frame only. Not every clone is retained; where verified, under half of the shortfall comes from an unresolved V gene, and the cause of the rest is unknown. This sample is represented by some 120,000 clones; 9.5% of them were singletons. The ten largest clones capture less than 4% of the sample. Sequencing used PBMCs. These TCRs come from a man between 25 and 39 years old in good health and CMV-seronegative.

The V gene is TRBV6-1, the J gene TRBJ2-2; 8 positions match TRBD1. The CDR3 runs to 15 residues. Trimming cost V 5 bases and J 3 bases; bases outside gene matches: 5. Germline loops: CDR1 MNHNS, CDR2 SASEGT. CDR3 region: CASSPGGSDTGELFF. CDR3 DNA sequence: TGTGCCAGCAGTCCAGGGGGCTCGGACACCGGGGAGCTGTTTTTT.

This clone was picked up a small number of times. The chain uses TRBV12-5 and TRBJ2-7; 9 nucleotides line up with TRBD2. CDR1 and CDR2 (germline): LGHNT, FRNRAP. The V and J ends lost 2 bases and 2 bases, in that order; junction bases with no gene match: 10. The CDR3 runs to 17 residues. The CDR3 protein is CASGLILAGPRAYEQYF. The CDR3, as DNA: TGTGCTAGTGGTTTGATCCTAGCGGGACCTAGGGCCTACGAGCAGTACTTC.

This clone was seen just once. CDR3 region: CASSTRAGRGTSGNTIYF. For the CDR3, the DNA is TGTGCCAGTAGCACCCGCGCGGGGAGAGGAACCTCTGGAAACACCATATATTTT. The rearrangement uses TRBV19 and TRBJ1-3; D remains ambiguous. Germline-derived CDR1 and CDR2 are LNHDA and SQIVND (reference sequence). The CDR3 runs 18 residues. Deletions cut 6 bases from V and 0 bases from J, with 21 bases between.

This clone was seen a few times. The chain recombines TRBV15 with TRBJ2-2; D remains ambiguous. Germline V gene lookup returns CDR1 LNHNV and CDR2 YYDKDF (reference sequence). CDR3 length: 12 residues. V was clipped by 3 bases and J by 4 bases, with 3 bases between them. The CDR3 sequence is CATSSGTGELFF. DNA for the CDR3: TGTGCCACCAGCAGCGGCACCGGGGAGCTGTTTTTT.

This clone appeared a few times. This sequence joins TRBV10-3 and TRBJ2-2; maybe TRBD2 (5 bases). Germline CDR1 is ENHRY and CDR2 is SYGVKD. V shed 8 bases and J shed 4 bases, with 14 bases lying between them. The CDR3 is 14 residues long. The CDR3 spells CAIDRREGTGELFF. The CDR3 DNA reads TGTGCCATCGACCGGAGAGAGGGCACCGGGGAGCTGTTTTTT.

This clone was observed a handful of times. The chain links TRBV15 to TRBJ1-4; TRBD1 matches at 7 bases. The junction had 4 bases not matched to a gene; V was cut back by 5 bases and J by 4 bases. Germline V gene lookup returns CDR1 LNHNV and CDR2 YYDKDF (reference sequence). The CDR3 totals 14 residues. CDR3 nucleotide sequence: TGTGCCACCAGCCAAGGGGACAGTAATGAAAAACTGTTTTTT. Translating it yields CATSQGDSNEKLFF.

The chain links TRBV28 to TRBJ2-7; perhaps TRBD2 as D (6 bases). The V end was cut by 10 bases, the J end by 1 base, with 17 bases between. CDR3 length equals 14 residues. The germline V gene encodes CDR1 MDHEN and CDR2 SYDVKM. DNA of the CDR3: TGTGCCACCCTTGAGGCGGGGCGATCCTACGAGCAGTACTTC. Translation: CATLEAGRSYEQYF. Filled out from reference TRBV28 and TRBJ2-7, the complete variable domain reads DVKVTQSSRYLVKRTGEKVFLECVQDMDHENMFWYRQDPGLGLRLIYFSYDVKMKEKGDIPEGYSVSREKKERFSLILESASTNQTSMYLCATLEAGRSYEQYFGPGTRLTVT.

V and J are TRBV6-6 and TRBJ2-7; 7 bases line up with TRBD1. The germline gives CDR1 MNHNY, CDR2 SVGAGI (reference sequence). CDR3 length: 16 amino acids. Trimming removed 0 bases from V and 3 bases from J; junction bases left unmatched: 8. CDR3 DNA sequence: TGTGCCAGCAGTTACTCGATGCTCCGGGACAGCTACGAGCAGTACTTC. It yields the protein CASSYSMLRDSYEQYF.

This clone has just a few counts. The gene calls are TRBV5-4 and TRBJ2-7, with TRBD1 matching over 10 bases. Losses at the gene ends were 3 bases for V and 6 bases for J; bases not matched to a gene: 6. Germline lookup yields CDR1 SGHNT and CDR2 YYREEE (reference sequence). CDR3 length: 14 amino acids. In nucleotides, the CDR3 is TGTGCCAGCAGCTCCGGGACAGGGGTCTCCGAGCAGTACTTC. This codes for CASSSGTGVSEQYF.

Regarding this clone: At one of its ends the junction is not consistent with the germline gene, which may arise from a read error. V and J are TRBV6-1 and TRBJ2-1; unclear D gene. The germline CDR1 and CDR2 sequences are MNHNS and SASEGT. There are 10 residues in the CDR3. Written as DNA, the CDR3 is TGTGCCAGCAGTGAAGCGAGGCTTCTCTTC. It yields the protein CASSEARLLF.

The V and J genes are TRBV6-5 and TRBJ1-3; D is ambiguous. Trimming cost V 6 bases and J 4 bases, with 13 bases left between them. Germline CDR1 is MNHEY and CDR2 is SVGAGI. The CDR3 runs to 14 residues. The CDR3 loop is CASRPSAGGNTIYF. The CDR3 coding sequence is TGTGCCAGCAGACCCTCCGCGGGAGGAAACACCATATATTTT.

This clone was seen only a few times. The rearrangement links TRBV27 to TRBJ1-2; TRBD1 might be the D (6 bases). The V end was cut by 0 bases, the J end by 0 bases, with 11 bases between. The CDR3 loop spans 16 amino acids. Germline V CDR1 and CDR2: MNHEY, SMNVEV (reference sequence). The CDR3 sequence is CASSLSSTGANYGYTF. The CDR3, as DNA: TGTGCCAGCAGTTTATCCTCGACAGGAGCTAACTATGGCTACACCTTC.

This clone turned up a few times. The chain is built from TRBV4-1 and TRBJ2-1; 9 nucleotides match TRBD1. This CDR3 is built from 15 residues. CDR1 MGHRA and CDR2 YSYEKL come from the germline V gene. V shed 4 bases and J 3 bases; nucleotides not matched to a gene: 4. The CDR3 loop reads CASSLRDRDYNEQFF. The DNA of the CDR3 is TGCGCCAGCAGCCTCCGGGACAGGGACTACAATGAGCAGTTCTTC.

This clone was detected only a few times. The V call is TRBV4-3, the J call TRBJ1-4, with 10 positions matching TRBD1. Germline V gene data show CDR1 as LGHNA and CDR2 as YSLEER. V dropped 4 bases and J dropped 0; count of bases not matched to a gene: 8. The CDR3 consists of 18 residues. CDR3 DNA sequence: TGCGCCAGCAGCCCAGGTGGGACAGGGGTGGCAACTAATGAAAAACTGTTTTTT. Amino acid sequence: CASSPGGTGVATNEKLFF.